Presented here are 9 T cell receptor beta chains from one specimen sequenced in a study of cytomegalovirus exposure and HLA in healthy donors. The PCR used 60 Vbeta and 13 Jbeta primers. Using immunoSEQ multiplex PCR, the repertoire was profiled, and TCRdb retains in-frame clones only, with some absent. The table shows roughly 150,000 clones, with 65% to 80% occurring only once. The specimen sequenced was PBMCs. The receptors here all came from a male donor in good health and CMV-seronegative.

The J gene is TRBJ2-7, the V gene TRBV30, with 12 nucleotides matching TRBD2. CDR3 size: 17 residues. Germline trimming cut 1 base from V and 0 bases from J; bases unmatched to any gene: 7. The germline CDR1 and CDR2 sequences are GTSNPN and SVGIG (reference sequence). CDR3 coding DNA: TGTGCCTGGAGTGCCCCCGGACTAGCGGGATCCTCCTACGAGCAGTACTTC. Encoded protein: CAWSAPGLAGSSYEQYF.

This clone was detected only once. The rearrangement links TRBV2 to TRBJ1-2, with 11 bases that match TRBD1. Trimming cost V 8 bases and J 3 bases; bases outside gene matches: 8. The CDR3 has 15 residues. Germline V gene sequence: CDR1 SNHLY, CDR2 FYNNEI. The CDR3 DNA is TGTGCCAGCCTGGGGGGACAGGGGGTTGACTATGGCTACACCTTC. Amino acids: CASLGGQGVDYGYTF. Drawing the rest from reference TRBV2 and TRBJ1-2, the complete variable domain is EPEVTQTPSHQVTQMGQEVILRCVPISNHLYFYWYRQILGQKVEFLVSFYNNEISEKSEIFDDQFSVERPDGSNFTLKIRSTKLEDSAMYFCASLGGQGVDYGYTFGSGTRLTVV.

The chain has TRBV4-1 and TRBJ2-1; TRBD2 matches 12 bases. Losses at the gene ends were 2 bases for V and 5 bases for J; bases not matched to a gene: 19. CDR1 and CDR2 (germline): MGHRA, YSYEKL. The CDR3 totals 21 residues. The CDR3 spells CASSQPPLAGGQKPYHNEQFF. The CDR3 DNA sequence: TGCGCCAGCAGCCAACCTCCACTAGCGGGAGGACAGAAGCCCTACCACAATGAGCAGTTCTTC.

CDR3 in DNA: TGTGCCAGCAACGGACAGGTGCTGGGTCAGCCCCAGCATTTT. Translated, it gives CASNGQVLGQPQHF. The V call is TRBV5-8, the J call TRBJ1-5; TRBD1 matches at 7 bases. V lost 6 bases to trimming and J lost 6 bases; unmatched junction nucleotides: 9. CDR1 SGHTS and CDR2 YDEGEE come from the germline V gene. The CDR3 is 14 amino acids.

The chain has TRBV25-1 and TRBJ2-7, with TRBD2 matching over 12 bases. CDR1 and CDR2 (germline): MGHDK, SYGVNS. The V and J ends lost 3 bases and 4 bases, in that order; junction bases with no gene match: 4. There are 15 residues in the CDR3. This CDR3 reads CASSDPSGRVYEQYF. CDR3 in DNA: TGTGCCAGCAGTGATCCTAGCGGGAGGGTATACGAGCAGTACTTC.

A single count supports this clone. The chain has TRBV6-1 and TRBJ2-7, with a weak D call TRBD2 (6 bases). The CDR3 has 15 amino acids. Trimming stripped 0 bases from V and 0 bases from J, with 9 bases between. CDR1 and CDR2 from the germline V gene are MNHNS and SASEGT. The CDR3 DNA follows: TGTGCCAGCAGTGAAGCGGGACTCGCCTCCTACGAGCAGTACTTC. Its translation: CASSEAGLASYEQYF.

The rearrangement links TRBV18 to TRBJ2-1, with 10 bases aligning to TRBD2. J lost 9 bases, V lost 3 bases, and 11 bases had no gene match. Germline lookup yields CDR1 KGHSH and CDR2 LQKENI. The CDR3 extends over 16 amino acids. The CDR3 nucleotides read TGTGCCAGCTCACCGATCTCTAGCGGGGGAATTGGTGAGCAGTTCTTC. This translates into CASSPISSGGIGEQFF.

The CDR3 is CASSSQTSVTDTQYF. In nucleotides, the CDR3 is TGTGCCAGCAGCTCCCAGACTAGCGTAACAGATACGCAGTATTTT. This chain uses TRBV5-4 with TRBJ2-3, with 8 bases that match TRBD2. In germline, CDR1 is SGHNT, CDR2 YYREEE (reference sequence). The trim removed 3 bases at V and 3 bases at J, leaving 6 bases unmatched. The CDR3 length is 15 residues.

The gene calls are TRBV5-4 and TRBJ1-2, with 9 bases aligning to TRBD1. The J segment lost 4 bases and the V segment lost 2 bases, leaving 6 bases of the junction unmatched. This CDR3 has 15 residues. CDR1 and CDR2 (germline): SGHNT, YYREEE (reference sequence). CDR3: CASSFPGQGSYGYTF. The CDR3 nucleotides read TGTGCCAGCAGCTTTCCGGGACAGGGAAGCTATGGCTACACCTTC.